This TCR beta chain was identified during a study of T cell repertoires in cytomegalovirus infection. At the level of the study: An indication of both CMV infection and matching HLA type came from public TCR beta signatures. Whole-study findings and limits: In two of eight donors, the top clonotype was HLA-C-restricted CMV-specific. Identification of carriers of CMV plus the relevant HLA was performed using cumulative public TCR beta family frequency.

Germline CDR1 and CDR2: LGHDT and YNNKEL (reference sequence). V lost 5 bases and J lost 7, with 5 bases in between. The CDR3 consists of 10 residues. In the case of this clonotype: Its antigen is not identified. No conserved phenylalanine or tryptophan is present at the end of the CDR3, so a read error is the likely explanation.

TCRdb re-called the reads with MiXCR, one entry per CDR3 protein. The sample yields 100,000 to 150,000 distinct CDR3 sequences, roughly 25% seen once. The sequencing input was PBMCs, sequenced either directly or after in vitro stimulation (not recorded which). The V and J genes are TRBV3-1 and TRBJ2-5; D remains unclear. The TCR sequence derives from a human donor in good health (CMV status not recorded). Some clones in this sample may be carry-over from other donors' samples. The DNA for the CDR3 is TGTGCCAGCAGCGACGGGACCCAGTACTTA. Translation gives CASSDGTQYL.